This TCR beta chain was sequenced during a study of blood T cell repertoires in COVID-19. Study at large: The cDNA or gDNA used as material had been derived from T cells, B-cell-depleted T cells, or PBMCs.

Germline V gives CDR1 LNHDA, CDR2 SQIVND (reference sequence). The CDR3 length is 13 residues. V was clipped by 6 bases and J by 2 bases, with 10 bases between them. Authors' data handling: Reference gene primer amplification in the assay estimated nucleated cell counts. Sequenced by immunoSEQ multiplex PCR; TCRdb stores in-frame clones only, minus some. For V, J and clone size, that table is used; D and trimming come from the DNA. The table lists roughly 240,000 clones, around four fifths of them singletons, with approximately 4.5% in the top ten. The chain recombines TRBV19 with TRBJ2-5; the D gene is possibly TRBD2 (6 bases). Sequencing input: peripheral blood. The sequence derives from a woman aged 70-85 years with acute or convalescent COVID-19. In DNA form, the CDR3 reads TGTGCCAGTAGGGTCGCGGGACAAGAGACCCAGTACTTC. Translated: CASRVAGQETQYF.